Each of the 12 T cell receptor beta chains below was sequenced from the same sample in a study of cytomegalovirus exposure and HLA in healthy donors (dated by TCRdb to the late 2010s). Library preparation was by the immunoSEQ multiplex PCR assay. A mixture of 60 forward primers for TCR Vbeta segments and 13 reverse primers for TCR Jbeta segments was used in the multiplex PCR. TCRdb limited this immuneACCESS table to in-frame rearrangements with V and J called. A share of clones is missing; checked studies link under half to unresolved V genes, and the rest is unexplained. The table for this sample lists some 210,000 clones; over 80% of them were counted only once. The ten largest clones add up to roughly 1.3% of the sample. Sequenced: PBMCs. These receptors were obtained from a man aged 30 to 45 in good health and CMV-seronegative.

The chain links TRBV10-1 to TRBJ2-7, with 7 nucleotides matching TRBD2. J was trimmed by 3 bases and V by 7 bases; bases with no gene match: 6. The CDR3 runs 13 residues. From germline, CDR1 is WNHNN and CDR2 SYGVQD (reference sequence). The DNA for the CDR3 is TGCGCCAGCATCAACCGGGAGGACTACGAGCAGTACTTC. Protein sequence: CASINREDYEQYF.

The CDR3 DNA sequence: TGTGCCAGCAGCTTAGCACTCAACCGGGACAGGGTTGGTGAAAAACTGTTTTTT. Translation gives CASSLALNRDRVGEKLFF. This chain joins TRBV7-9 and TRBJ1-4; 9 bases fit TRBD1. Looked up from germline, CDR1 is SEHNR and CDR2 is FQNEAQ (reference sequence). CDR3 length equals 18 residues. J gave up 7 bases and V 0 bases, and 12 bases lay outside the gene matches.

The chain uses TRBV6-4 and TRBJ1-4; 8 nucleotides align to TRBD1. The V gene's germline CDR1 is MRHNA and CDR2 SNTAGT. This CDR3 spans 15 amino acids. Trimming removed 6 bases from V and 2 bases from J; junction bases left unmatched: 5. The CDR3 protein is CASSQGAFTNEKLFF. Written as DNA, the CDR3 is TGTGCCAGCAGCCAGGGGGCTTTTACTAATGAAAAACTGTTTTTT.

The chain recombines TRBV29-1 with TRBJ1-5, with 8 bases fitting TRBD1. CDR1 and CDR2 (germline): SQVTM, ANQGSEA. Trimming took 4 bases from V and 5 from J; bases not matched to a gene: 7. The CDR3 has 14 residues. The CDR3 reads CSVADRGVDQPQHF. DNA for the CDR3: TGCAGCGTTGCTGACAGGGGAGTAGATCAGCCCCAGCATTTT.

This chain links TRBV7-9 with TRBJ2-7; D remains unclear. CDR3 length equals 14 residues. The germline V gene encodes CDR1 SEHNR and CDR2 FQNEAQ (reference sequence). The ends were cut back, 3 bases at V and 1 base at J, with 10 bases in the middle. CDR3 DNA sequence: TGTGCCAGCAGCTTCCTCCGGTCTTCCTACGAGCAGTACTTC. It specifies CASSFLRSSYEQYF.

Concerning this clone itself: The same CDR3 arises from other DNA sequences in this sample as well. This chain links TRBV18 with TRBJ2-7, with D maybe TRBD1 (6 bases). The germline CDR1 and CDR2 sequences are KGHSH and LQKENI. V gave up 2 bases and J gave up 4 bases, with 9 bases separating them. This CDR3 is built from 13 residues. CDR3 loop: CASSPGGGYEQYF. CDR3 nucleotides: TGTGCCAGCTCACCAGGGGGCGGGTACGAGCAGTACTTC. Supplemented by reference TRBV18 and TRBJ2-7, the full variable domain reads NAGVMQNPRHLVRRRGQEARLRCSPMKGHSHVYWYRQLPEEGLKFMVYLQKENIIDESGMPKERFSAEFPKEGPSILRIQQVVRGDSAAYFCASSPGGGYEQYFGPGTRLTVT.

CDR3 sequence reads: CASSRQGSGELFF. CDR3 DNA sequence: TGTGCCAGCAGCAGGCAGGGTTCCGGGGAGCTGTTTTTT. The V and J genes are TRBV25-1 and TRBJ2-2; the D gene is possibly TRBD1 (5 bases). The CDR3 contains 13 residues. In germline, CDR1 is MGHDK, CDR2 SYGVNS. The V end was cut by 6 bases, the J end by 6 bases, with 11 bases between. Full variable domain (rest looked up from reference TRBV25-1 and TRBJ2-2): EADIYQTPRYLVIGTGKKITLECSQTMGHDKMYWYQQDPGMELHLIHYSYGVNSTEKGDLSSESTVSRIRTEHFPLTLESARPSHTSQYLCASSRQGSGELFFGEGSRLTVL.

For this clone: The junction departs from germline at one end; a sequencing error may be responsible. The chain links TRBV7-9 to TRBJ1-4; 10 bases map to TRBD1. Germline-derived CDR1 and CDR2 are SEHNR and FQNEAQ (reference sequence). There are 17 residues in the CDR3. The CDR3 DNA reads as TGTGTCAGCAGCCAACGACAGGGGGCGGGAACTAATGAAAAACTGTTTTTT. It yields the protein CVSSQRQGAGTNEKLFF.

The chain is built from TRBV14 and TRBJ1-1, with a tentative D call TRBD1 (6 bases). CDR1 and CDR2 from the germline V gene are SGHDN and FVKESK. This CDR3 is 16 amino acids long. Trimming cost V 0 bases and J 7 bases, with 18 bases left between them. The CDR3 is CASSQDKWTDHLEAFF. In DNA, the CDR3 is TGTGCCAGCAGCCAAGATAAATGGACAGACCACCTTGAAGCTTTCTTT.

This rearrangement joins TRBV5-4 to TRBJ2-5; D is unclear. Trimming shortened V by 0 bases and J by 2 bases, and 8 bases separated the two germline ends. CDR3 length: 14 amino acids. Germline values: CDR1 SGHNT, CDR2 YYREEE (reference sequence). CDR3 loop: CASSLESRQETQYF. The CDR3, as DNA: TGTGCCAGCAGCTTGGAGTCCAGGCAAGAGACCCAGTACTTC.

The sample holds one count of this clone. The CDR3 DNA sequence: TGTGCCAGCTCGGGGACAAGTAATGAAAAACTGTTTTTT. It encodes CASSGTSNEKLFF. This rearrangement joins TRBV18 to TRBJ1-4; D may be TRBD1 (6 bases). Germline CDR1 and CDR2: KGHSH and LQKENI. The CDR3 extends over 13 amino acids. With 6 bases removed from V and 4 bases from J, the gap between germline ends came to 9 bases.

The chain uses TRBV27 and TRBJ1-2; 7 nucleotides line up with TRBD1. J was trimmed by 6 bases and V by 11 bases; bases with no gene match: 15. CDR1 MNHEY and CDR2 SMNVEV come from the germline V gene (reference sequence). This CDR3 has 14 amino acids. This chain's CDR3 is CAAFSRQGRNGYTF. The CDR3 DNA is TGTGCCGCTTTTTCCCGACAGGGAAGGAATGGCTACACCTTC.